This T cell receptor beta chain came from a study of blood T cells in healthy people across ages. Study-wide findings and caveats: Greater diversity and more naive CD4+ cells were seen in long-lived donors than in aged donors. Diversity estimates drawn from one million T cells were deemed underestimates. Age brought a roughly linear fall in TCR beta diversity measured per million T cells.

V was clipped by 5 bases and J by 0 bases; unmatched bases: 11. Germline-derived CDR1 and CDR2 are DFQATT and SNEGSKA (reference sequence). The CDR3 consists of 16 residues. Through a sample-barcoded 5' primer and a J-beta primer mix, a second PCR was run for 7 to 11 cycles. TCRdb re-derived calls from the 5' RACE reads in MiXCR, one entry per CDR3 protein. The table includes some 730,000 distinct CDR3 sequences, 22% detected once. This clonotype was detected only a few times. Its antigen is unidentified. Sequencing input: blood. This chain uses TRBV20-1 with TRBJ2-5; TRBD2 agrees at 8 bases. The receptor comes from a man aged 65 to 85 in good health. The CDR3 region is CSAGGRASGYQETQYF. CDR3 nucleotide sequence: TGCAGTGCTGGAGGGAGGGCTAGCGGGTACCAAGAGACCCAGTACTTC.